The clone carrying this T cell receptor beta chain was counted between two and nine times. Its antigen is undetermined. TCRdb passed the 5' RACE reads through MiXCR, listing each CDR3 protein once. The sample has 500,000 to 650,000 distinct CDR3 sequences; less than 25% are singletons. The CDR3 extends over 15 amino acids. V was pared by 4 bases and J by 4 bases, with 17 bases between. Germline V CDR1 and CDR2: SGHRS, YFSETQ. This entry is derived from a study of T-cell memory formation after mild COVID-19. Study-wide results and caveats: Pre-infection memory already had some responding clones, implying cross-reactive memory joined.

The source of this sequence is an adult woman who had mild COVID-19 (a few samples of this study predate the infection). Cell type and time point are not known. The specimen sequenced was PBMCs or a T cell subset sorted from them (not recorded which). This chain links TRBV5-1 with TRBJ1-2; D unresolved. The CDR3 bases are TGCGCCAGCAGCCCGGAGGGTGCAGCCCCCTATGGCTACACCTTC. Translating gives CASSPEGAAPYGYTF.